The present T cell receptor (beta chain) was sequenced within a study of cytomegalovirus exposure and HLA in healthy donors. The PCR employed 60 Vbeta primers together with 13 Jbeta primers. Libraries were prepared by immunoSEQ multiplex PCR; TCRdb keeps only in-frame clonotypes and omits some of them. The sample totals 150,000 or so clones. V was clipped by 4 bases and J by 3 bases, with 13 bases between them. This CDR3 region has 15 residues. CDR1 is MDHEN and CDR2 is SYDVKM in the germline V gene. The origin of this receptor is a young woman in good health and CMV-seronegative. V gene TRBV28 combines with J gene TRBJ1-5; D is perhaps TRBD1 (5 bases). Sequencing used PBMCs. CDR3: CASSWGRLYNQPQHF. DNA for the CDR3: TGTGCCAGCAGTTGGGGCAGGCTATACAATCAGCCCCAGCATTTT.